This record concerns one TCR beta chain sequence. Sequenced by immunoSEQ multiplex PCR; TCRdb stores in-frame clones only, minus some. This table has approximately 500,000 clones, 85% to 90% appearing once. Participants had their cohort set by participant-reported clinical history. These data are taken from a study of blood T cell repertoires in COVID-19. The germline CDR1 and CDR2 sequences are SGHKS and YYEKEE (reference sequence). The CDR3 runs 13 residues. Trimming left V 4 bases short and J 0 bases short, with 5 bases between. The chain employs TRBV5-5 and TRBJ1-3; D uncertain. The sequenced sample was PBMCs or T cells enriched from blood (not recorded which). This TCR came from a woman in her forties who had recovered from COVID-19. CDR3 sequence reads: CASSAVSGNTIYF. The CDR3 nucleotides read TGTGCCAGCAGCGCGGTCTCTGGAAACACCATATATTTT.